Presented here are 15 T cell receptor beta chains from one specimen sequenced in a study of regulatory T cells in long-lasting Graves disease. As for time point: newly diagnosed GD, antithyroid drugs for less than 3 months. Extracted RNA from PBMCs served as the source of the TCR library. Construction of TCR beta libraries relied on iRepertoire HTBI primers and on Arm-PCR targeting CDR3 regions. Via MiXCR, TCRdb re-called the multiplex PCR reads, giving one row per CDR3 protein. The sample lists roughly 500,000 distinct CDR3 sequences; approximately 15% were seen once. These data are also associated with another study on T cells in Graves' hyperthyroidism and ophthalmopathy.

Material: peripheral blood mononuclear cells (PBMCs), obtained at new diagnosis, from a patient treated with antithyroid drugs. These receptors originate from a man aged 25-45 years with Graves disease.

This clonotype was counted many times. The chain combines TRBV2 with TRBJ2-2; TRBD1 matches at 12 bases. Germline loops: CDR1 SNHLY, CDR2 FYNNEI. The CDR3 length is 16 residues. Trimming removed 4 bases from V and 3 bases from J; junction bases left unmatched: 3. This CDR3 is CASSGDRGQDTGELFF. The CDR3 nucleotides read TGTGCCAGCAGTGGGGACAGGGGGCAGGACACCGGGGAGCTGTTTTTT.

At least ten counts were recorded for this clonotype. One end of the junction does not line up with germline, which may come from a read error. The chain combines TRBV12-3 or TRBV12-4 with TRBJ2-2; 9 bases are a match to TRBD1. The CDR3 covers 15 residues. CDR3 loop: CASSPDRGPTGKLFF. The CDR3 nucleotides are TGTGCCAGCAGCCCGGACAGGGGACCCACCGGGAAGCTGTTTTTT.

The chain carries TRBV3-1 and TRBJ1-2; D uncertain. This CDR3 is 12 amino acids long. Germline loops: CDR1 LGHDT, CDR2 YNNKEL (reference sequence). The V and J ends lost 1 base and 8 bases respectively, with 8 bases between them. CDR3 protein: CASSQGRRGYTF. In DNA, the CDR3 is TGTGCCAGCAGCCAAGGCCGGAGGGGCTACACCTTC.

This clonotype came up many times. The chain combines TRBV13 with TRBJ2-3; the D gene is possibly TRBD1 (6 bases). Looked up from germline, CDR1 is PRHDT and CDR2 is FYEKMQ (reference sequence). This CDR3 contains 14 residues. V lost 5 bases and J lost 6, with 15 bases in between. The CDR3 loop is CASSPRVGADTQYF. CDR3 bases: TGTGCCAGCAGCCCCCGGGTGGGGGCCGATACGCAGTATTTT.

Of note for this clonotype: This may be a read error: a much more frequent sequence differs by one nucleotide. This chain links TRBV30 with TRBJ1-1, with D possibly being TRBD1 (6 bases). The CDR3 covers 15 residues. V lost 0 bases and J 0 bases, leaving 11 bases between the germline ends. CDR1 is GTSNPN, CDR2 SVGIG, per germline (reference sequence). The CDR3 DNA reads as TGTGCCTGGAGTGTACGGGGGCCATTGAACACTGAAGCTTTCTTT. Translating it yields CAWSVRGPLNTEAFF.

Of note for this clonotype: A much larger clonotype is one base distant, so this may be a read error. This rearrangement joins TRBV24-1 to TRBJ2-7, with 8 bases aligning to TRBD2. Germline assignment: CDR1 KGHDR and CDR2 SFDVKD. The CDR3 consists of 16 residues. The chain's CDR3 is CVTSDRTSGDRNEQYF. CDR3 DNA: TGTGTCACCAGTGACCGTACTAGCGGAGACAGGAACGAGCAGTACTTC.

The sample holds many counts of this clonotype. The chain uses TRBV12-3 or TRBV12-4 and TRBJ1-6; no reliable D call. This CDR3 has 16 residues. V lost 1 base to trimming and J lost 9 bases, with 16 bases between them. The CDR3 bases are TGTGCCAGCAGTTTAGGGCCGGAATCCTGGGGTTCACCCCTCCACTTT. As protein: CASSLGPESWGSPLHF.

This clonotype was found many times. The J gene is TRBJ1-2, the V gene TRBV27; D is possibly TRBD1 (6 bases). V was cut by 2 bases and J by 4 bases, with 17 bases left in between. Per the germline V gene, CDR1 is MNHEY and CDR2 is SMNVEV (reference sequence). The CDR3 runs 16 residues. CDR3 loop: CASSLGSPSGAYGYTF. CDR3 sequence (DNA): TGTGCCAGCAGTTTAGGGTCCCCCTCGGGGGCCTATGGCTACACCTTC.

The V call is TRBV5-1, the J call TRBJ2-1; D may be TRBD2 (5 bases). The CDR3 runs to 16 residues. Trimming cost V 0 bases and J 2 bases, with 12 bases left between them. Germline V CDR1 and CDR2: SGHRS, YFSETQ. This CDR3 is CASSLDAAGAYNEQFF. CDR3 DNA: TGCGCCAGCAGCTTGGATGCCGCGGGTGCCTACAATGAGCAGTTCTTC.

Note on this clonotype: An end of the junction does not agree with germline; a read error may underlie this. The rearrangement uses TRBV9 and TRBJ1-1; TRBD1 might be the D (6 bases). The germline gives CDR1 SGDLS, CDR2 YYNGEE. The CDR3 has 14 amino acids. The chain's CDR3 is CASSAGVLNTEAFF. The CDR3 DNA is TGTGCCAGCAGTGCAGGGGTTTTGAATACTGAAGCTTTCTTT.

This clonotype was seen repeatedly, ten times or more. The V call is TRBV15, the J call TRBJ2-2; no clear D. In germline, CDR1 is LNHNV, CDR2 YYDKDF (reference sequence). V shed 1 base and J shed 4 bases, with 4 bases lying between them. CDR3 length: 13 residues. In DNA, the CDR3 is TGTGCCACCAGCAGAGTGGCCACCGGGGAGCTGTTTTTT. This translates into CATSRVATGELFF.

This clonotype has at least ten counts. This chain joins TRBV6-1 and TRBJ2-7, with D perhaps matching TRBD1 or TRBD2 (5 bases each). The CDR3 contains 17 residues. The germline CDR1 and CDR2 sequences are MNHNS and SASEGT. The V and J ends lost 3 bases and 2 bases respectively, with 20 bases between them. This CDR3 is CASSEWPRGGRTYEQYF. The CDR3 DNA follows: TGTGCCAGCAGTGAGTGGCCTCGGGGCGGTCGAACCTACGAGCAGTACTTC.

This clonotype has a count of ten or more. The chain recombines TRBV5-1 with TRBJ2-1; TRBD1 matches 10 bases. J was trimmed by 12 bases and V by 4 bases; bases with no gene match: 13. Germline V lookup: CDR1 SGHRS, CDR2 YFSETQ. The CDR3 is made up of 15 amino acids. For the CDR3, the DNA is TGCGCCAGCAGCCCGGGACAGGGGAACGGGTTCGGGCAGTTCTTC. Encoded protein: CASSPGQGNGFGQFF.

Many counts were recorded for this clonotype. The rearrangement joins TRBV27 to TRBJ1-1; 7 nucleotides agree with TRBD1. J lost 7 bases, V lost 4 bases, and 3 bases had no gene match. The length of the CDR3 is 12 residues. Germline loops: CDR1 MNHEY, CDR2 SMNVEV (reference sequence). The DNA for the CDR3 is TGTGCCAGCAGTTCAGGGGGACATGAAGCTTTCTTT. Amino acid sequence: CASSSGGHEAFF.

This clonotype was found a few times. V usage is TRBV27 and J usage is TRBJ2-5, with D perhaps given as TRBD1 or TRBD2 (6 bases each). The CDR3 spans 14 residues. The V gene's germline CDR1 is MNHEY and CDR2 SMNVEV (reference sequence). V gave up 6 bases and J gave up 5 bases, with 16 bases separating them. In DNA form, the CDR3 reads TGTGCCAGCAGGTCAATATGGGGGGCGGAGACCCAGTACTTC. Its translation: CASRSIWGAETQYF.